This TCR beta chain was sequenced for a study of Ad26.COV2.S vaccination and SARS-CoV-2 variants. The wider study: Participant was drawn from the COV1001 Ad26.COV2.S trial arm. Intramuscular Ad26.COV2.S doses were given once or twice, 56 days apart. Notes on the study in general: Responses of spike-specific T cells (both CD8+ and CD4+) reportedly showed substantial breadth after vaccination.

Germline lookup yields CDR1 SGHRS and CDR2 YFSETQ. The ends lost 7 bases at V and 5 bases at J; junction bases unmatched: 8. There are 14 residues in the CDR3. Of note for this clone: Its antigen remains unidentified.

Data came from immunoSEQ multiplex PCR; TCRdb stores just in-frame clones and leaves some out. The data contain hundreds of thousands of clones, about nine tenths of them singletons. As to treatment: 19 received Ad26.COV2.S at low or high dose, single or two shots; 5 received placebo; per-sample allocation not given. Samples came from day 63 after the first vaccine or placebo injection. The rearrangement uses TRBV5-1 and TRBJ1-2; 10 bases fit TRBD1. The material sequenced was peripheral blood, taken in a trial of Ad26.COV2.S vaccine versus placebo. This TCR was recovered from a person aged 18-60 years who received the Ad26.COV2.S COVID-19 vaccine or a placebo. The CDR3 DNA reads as TGCGCCAGCTCGACAGGGGGCCTAGGTTATGGCTACACCTTC. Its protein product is CASSTGGLGYGYTF.